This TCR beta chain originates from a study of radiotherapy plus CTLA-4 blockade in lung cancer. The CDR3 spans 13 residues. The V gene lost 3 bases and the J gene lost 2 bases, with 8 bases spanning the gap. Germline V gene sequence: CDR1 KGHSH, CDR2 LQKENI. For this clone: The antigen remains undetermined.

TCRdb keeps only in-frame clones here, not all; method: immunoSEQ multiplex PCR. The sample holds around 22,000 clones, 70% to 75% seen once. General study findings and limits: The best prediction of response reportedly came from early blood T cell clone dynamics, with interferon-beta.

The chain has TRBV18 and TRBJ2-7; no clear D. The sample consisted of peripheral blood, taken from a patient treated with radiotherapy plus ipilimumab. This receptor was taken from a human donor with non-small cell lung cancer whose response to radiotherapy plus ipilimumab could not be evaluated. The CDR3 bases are TGTGCCAGCTCACCGTCCCAAACCTACGAGCAGTACTTC. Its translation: CASSPSQTYEQYF.